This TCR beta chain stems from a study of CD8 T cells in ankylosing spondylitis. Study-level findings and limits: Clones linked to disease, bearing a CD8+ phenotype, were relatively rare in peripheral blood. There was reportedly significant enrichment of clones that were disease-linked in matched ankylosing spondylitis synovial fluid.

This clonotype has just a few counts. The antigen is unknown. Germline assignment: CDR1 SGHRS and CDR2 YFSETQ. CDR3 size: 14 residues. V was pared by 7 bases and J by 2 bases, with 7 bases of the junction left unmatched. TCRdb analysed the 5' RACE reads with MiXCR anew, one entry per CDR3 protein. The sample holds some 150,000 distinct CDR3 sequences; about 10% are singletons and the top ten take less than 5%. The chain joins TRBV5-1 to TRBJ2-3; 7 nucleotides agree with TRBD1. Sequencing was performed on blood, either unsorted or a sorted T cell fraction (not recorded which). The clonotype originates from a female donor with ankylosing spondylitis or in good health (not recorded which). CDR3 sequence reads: CASGRDRFTDTQYF. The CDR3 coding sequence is TGCGCCAGCGGCCGGGACAGATTCACAGATACGCAGTATTTT.